This T cell receptor (beta chain) derives from a study of blood T cell repertoires in COVID-19. Study-level information: Acute and convalescent COVID-19 specimens originated in the United States, Italy and Spain.

Produced via immunoSEQ multiplex PCR; TCRdb's table is partial and in-frame only. Of about 89,000 clones detected, 55% to 75% appear once; the ten largest clones hold 13% to 15%. V was pared by 4 bases and J by 4 bases, with 17 bases between. Germline loops: CDR1 SGDLS, CDR2 YYNGEE. The length of the CDR3 is 16 residues. The V call is TRBV9, the J call TRBJ2-2; maybe TRBD1 (6 bases). The sequenced sample consisted of peripheral blood. The receptor comes from a woman of 80 years or more with acute or convalescent COVID-19. In DNA, the CDR3 is TGTGCCAGCAGCTCCCCCCCAGGGACACTCACCGGGGAGCTGTTTTTT. This codes for CASSSPPGTLTGELFF.